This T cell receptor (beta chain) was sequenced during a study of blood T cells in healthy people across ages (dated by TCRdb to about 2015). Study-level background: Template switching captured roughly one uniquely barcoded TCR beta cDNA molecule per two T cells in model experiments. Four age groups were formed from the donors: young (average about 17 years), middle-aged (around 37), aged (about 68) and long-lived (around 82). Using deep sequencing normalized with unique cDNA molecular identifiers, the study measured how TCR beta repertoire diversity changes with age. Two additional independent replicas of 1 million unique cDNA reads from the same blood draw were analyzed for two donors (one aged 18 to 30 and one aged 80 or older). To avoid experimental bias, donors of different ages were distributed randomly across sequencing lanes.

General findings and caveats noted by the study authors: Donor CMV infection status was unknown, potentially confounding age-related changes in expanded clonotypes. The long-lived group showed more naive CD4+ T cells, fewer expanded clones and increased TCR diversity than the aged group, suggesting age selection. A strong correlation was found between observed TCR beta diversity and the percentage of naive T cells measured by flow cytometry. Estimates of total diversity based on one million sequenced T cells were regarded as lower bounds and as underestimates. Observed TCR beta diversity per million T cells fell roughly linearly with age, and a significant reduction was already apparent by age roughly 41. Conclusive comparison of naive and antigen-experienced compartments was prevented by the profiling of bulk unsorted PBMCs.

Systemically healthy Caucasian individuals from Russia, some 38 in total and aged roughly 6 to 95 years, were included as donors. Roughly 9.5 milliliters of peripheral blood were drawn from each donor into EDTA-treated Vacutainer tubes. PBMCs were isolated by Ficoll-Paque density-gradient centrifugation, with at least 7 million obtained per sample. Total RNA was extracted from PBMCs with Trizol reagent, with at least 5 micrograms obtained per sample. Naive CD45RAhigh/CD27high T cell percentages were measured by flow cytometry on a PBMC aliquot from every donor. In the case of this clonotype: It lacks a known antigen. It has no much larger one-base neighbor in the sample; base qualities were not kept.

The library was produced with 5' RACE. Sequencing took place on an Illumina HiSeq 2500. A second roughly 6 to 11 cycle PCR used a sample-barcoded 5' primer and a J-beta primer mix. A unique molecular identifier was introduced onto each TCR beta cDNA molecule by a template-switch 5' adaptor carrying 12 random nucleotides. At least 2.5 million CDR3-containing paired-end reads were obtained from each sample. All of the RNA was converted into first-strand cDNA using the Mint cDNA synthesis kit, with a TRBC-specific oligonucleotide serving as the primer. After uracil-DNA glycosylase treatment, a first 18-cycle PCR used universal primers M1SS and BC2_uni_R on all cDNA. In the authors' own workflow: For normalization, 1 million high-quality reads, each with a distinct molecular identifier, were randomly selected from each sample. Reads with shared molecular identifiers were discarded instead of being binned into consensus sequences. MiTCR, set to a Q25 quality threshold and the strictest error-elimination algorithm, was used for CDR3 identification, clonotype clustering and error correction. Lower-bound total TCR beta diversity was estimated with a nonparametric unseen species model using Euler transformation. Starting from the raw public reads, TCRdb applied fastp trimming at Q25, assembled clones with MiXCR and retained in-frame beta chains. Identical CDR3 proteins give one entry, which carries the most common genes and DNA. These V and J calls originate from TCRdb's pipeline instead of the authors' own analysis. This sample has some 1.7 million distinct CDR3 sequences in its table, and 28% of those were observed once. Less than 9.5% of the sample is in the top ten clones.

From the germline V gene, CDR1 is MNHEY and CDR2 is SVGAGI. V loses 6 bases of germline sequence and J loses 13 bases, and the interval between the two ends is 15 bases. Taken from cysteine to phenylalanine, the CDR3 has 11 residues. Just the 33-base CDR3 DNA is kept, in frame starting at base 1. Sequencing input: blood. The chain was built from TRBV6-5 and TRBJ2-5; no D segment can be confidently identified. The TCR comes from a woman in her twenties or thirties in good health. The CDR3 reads CASRRLHERYF. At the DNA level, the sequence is TGTGCCAGCAGAAGACTCCACGAGCGGTACTTC.